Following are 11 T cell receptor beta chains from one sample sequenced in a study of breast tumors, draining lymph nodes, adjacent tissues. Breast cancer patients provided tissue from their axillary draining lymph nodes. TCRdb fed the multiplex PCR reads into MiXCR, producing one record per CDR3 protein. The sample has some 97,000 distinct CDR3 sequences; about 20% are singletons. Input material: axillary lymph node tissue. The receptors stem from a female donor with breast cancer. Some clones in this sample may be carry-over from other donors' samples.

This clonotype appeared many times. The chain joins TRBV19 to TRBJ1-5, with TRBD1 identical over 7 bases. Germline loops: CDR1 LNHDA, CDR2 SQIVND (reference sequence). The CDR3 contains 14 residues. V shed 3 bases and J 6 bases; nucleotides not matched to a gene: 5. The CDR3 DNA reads TGTGCCAGTAGTATCCGACAGGGCGGTCAGCCCCAGCATTTT. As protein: CASSIRQGGQPQHF.

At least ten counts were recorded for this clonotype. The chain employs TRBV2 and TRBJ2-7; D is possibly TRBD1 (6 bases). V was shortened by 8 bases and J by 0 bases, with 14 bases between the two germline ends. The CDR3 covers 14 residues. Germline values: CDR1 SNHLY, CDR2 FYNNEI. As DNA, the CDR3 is TGTGCCAGCCAATGGACAGCCGTCTCCTACGAGCAGTACTTC. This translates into CASQWTAVSYEQYF.

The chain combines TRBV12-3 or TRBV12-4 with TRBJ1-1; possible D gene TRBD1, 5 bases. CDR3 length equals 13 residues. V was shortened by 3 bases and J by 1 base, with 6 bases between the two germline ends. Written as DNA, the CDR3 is TGTGCCAGCAGTTTCGGGGGGAACACTGAAGCTTTCTTT. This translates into CASSFGGNTEAFF.

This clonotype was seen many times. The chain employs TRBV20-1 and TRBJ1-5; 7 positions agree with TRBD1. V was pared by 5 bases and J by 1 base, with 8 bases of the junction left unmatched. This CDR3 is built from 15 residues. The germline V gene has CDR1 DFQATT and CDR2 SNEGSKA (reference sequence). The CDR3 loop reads CSAPRGGASNQPQHF. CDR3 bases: TGCAGTGCTCCCAGGGGGGGAGCGAGCAATCAGCCCCAGCATTTT.

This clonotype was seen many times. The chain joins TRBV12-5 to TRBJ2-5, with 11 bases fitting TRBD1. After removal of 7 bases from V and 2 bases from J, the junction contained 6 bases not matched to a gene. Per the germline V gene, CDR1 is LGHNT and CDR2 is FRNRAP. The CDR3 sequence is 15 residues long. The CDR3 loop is CASASGQGEQETQYF. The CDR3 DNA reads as TGTGCTAGTGCCTCGGGACAGGGGGAGCAAGAGACCCAGTACTTC.

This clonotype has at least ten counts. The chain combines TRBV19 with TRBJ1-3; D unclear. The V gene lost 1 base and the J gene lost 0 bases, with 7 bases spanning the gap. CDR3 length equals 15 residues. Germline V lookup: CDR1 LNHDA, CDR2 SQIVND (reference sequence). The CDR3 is CASSIAGSSGNTIYF. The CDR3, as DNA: TGTGCCAGTAGTATAGCCGGGAGCTCTGGAAACACCATATATTTT.

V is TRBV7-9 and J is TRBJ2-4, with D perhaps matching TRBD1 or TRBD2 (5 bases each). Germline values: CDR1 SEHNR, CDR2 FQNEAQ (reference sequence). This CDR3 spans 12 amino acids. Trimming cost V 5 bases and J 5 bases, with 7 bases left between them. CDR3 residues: CASSRDQNIQYF. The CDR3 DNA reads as TGTGCCAGCAGCAGGGACCAAAACATTCAGTACTTC.

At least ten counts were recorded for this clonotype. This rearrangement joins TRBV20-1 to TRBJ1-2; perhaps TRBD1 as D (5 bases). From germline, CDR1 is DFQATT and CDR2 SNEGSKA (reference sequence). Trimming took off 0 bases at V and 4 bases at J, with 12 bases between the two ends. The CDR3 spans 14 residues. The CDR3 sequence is CSARDGEGSYGYTF. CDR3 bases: TGCAGTGCTAGAGATGGTGAGGGGAGCTATGGCTACACCTTC.

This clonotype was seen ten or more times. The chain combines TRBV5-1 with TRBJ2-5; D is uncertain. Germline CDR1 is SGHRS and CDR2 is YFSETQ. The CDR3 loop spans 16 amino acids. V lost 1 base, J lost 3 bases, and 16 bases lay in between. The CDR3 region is CASSLSPGPSKETQYF. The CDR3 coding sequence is TGCGCCAGCAGCTTGTCTCCAGGTCCTTCGAAAGAGACCCAGTACTTC.

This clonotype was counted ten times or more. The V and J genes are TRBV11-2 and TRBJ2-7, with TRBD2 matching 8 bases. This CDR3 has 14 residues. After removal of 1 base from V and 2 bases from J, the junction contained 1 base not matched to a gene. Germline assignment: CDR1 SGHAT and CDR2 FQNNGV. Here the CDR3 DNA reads TGTGCCAGCAGCTTAGTTAGCGGGGCCTACGAGCAGTACTTC. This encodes CASSLVSGAYEQYF.

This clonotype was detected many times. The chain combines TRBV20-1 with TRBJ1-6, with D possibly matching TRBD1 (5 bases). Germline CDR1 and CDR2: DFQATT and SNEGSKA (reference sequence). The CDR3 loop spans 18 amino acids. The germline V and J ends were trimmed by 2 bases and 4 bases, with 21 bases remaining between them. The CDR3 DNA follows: TGCAGTGCTAGAACCCGGACACTCGAAGTGGGGTATAATTCACCCCTCCACTTT. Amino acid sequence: CSARTRTLEVGYNSPLHF.